This TCR beta chain is drawn from a study of T cell responses to AZD1222 COVID-19 vaccine. General study findings and limits: Repertoires were collected only later (after the peak T cell response had occurred). There were mostly white British donors and more females than males, and clonal diversity was possibly underestimated. Reportedly, nearly half the spike-specific TCRs target unmutated variant regions.

For this clone: The target antigen is unknown.

Generated by immunoSEQ multiplex PCR, the TCRdb table keeps only in-frame clones and is missing some. The data contain approximately 75,000 clones, 75% to 90% of them singletons. Pooled samples include second doses given at about 4 or 12 weeks. Specimen: peripheral blood, collected 28 days after the second AZD1222 dose. The sequence was obtained from an adult who received the AZD1222 COVID-19 vaccine.

CDR3 DNA sequence: TGTGCCAGCAGCTTAGTCGCAGGGGAGAACAATGAGCAGTTCTTC. It yields the protein CASSLVAGENNEQFF. The V and J genes are TRBV7-9 and TRBJ2-1; possibly TRBD1 for D (6 bases). V lost 1 base and J lost 5, with 12 bases in between. The CDR3 extends over 15 amino acids. CDR1 and CDR2 (germline): SEHNR, FQNEAQ (reference sequence).